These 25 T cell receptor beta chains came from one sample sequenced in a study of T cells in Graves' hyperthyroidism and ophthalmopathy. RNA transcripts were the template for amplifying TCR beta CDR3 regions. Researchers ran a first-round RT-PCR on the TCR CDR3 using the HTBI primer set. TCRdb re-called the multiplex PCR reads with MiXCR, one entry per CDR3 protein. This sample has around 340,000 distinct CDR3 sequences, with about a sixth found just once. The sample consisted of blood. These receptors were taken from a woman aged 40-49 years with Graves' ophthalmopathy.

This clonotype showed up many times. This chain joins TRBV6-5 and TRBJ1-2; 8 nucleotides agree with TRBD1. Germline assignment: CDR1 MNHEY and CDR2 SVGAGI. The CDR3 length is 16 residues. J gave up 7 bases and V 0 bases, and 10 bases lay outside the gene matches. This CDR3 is CASSYSLPGGASGYTF. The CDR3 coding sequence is TGTGCCAGCAGTTACTCGTTACCAGGGGGCGCGAGTGGCTACACCTTC.

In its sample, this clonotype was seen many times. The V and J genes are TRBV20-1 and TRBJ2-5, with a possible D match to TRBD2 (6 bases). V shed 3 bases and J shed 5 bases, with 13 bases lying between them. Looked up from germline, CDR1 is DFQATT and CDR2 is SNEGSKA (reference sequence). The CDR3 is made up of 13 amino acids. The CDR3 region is CSASSPRGETQYF. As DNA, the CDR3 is TGCAGTGCTAGTTCCCCCCGGGGGGAGACCCAGTACTTC.

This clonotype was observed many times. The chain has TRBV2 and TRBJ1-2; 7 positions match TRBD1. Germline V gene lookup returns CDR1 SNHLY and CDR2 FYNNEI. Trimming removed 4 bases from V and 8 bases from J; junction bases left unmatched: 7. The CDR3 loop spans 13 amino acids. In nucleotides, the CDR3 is TGTGCCAGCAGTGCTAACAGGGGTCTCGGCTACACCTTC. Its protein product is CASSANRGLGYTF.

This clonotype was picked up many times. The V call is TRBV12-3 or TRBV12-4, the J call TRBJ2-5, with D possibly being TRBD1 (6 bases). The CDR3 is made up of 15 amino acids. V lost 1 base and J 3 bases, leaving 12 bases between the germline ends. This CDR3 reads CASSLVLGAEETQYF. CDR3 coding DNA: TGTGCCAGCAGTTTAGTGCTGGGGGCCGAAGAGACCCAGTACTTC.

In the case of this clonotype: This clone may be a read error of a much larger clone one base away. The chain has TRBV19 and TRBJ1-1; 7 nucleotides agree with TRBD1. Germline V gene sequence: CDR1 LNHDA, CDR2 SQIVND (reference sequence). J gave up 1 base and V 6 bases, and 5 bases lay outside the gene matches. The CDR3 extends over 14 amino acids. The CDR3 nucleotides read TGTGCCAGTAGCCGGGGACAGTCGAACACTGAAGCTTTCTTT. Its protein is CASSRGQSNTEAFF. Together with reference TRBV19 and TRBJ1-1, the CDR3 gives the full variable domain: DGGITQSPKYLFRKEGQNVTLSCEQNLNHDAMYWYRQDPGQGLRLIYYSQIVNDFQKGDIAEGYSVSREKKESFPLTVTSAQKNPTAFYLCASSRGQSNTEAFFGQGTRLTVV.

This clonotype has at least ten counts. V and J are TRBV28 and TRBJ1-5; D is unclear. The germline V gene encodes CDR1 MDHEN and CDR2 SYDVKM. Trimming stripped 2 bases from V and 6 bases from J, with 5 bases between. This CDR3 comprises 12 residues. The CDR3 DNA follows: TGTGCCAGCAGTTTAACAAGTCAGCCCCAGCATTTT. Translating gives CASSLTSQPQHF.

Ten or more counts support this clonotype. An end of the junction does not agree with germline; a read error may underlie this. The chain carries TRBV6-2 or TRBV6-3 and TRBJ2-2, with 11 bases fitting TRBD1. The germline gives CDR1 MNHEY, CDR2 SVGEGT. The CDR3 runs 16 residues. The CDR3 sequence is CAGSLGTGGNTGELFF. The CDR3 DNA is TGTGCCGGCAGTCTCGGGACAGGGGGAAACACCGGGGAGCTGTTTTTT.

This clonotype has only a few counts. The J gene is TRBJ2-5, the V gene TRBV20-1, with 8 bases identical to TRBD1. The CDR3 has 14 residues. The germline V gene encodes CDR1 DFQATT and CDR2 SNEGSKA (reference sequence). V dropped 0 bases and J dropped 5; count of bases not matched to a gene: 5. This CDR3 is CSARDSGGEETQYF. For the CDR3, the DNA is TGCAGTGCTAGAGATTCAGGGGGCGAGGAGACCCAGTACTTC.

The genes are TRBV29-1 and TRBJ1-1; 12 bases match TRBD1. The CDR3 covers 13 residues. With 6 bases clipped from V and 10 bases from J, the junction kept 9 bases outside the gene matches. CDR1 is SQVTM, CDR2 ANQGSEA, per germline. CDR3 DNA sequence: TGCAGCGTCGGGACAGGGGGCGATTCTCGAGCTTTCTTT. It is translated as CSVGTGGDSRAFF.

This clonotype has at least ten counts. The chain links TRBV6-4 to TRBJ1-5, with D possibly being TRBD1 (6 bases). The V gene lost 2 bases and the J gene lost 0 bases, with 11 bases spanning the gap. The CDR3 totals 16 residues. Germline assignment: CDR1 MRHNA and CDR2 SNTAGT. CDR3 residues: CASSDRQVYSNQPQHF. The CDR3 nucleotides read TGTGCCAGCAGTGACCGACAGGTATATAGCAATCAGCCCCAGCATTTT.

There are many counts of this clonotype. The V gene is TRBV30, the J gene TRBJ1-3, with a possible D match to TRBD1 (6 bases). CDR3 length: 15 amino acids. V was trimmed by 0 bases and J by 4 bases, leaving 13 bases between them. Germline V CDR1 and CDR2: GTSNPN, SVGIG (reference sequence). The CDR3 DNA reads TGTGCCTGGAGTGTAGAGGGGGGTTCGGGAAACACCATATATTTT. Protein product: CAWSVEGGSGNTIYF.

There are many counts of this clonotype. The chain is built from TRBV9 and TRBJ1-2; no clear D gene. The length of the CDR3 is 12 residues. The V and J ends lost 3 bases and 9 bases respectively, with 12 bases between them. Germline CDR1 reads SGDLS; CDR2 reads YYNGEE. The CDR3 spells CASSGGFRSYTF. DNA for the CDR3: TGTGCCAGCAGCGGGGGATTCCGTAGCTACACCTTC.

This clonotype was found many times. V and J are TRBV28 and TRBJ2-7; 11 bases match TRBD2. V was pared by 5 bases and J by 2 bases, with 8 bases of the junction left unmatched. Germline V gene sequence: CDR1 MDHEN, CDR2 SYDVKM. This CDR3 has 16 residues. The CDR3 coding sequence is TGTGCCAGCAGTCCGGCGGGACTAGCGGCAACCTACGAGCAGTACTTC. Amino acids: CASSPAGLAATYEQYF.

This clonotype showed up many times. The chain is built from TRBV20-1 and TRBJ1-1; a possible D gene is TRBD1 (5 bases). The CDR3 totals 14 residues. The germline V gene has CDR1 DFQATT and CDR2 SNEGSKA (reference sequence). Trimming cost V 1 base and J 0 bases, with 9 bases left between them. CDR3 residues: CSARVGTVNTEAFF. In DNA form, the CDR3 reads TGCAGTGCTAGAGTGGGGACGGTGAACACTGAAGCTTTCTTT.

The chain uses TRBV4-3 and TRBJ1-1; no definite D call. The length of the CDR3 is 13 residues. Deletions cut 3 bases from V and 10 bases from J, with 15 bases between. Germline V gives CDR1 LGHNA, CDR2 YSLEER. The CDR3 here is CASSHTDGVGAFF. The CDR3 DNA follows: TGCGCCAGCAGCCATACTGATGGGGTAGGAGCTTTCTTT.

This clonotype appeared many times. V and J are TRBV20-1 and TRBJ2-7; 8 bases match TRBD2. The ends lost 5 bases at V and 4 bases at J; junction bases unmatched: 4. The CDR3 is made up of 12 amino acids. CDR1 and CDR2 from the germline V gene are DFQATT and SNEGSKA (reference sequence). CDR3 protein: CSAVAGRYEQYF. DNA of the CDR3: TGCAGTGCTGTAGCGGGGCGATACGAGCAGTACTTC.

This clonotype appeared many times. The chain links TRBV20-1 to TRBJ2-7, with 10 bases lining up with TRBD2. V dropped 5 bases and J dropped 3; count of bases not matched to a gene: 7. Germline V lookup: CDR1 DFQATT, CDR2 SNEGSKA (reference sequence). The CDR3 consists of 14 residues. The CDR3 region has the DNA TGCAGTGCTCTCCAGGCTAGCGGGAGCTACGAGCAGTACTTC. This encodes CSALQASGSYEQYF.

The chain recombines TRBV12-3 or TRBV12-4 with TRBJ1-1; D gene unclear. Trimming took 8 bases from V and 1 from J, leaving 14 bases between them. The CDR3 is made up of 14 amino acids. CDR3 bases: TGTGCCAGCGTCAACCGCGGCGGGAACACTGAAGCTTTCTTT. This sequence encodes CASVNRGGNTEAFF.

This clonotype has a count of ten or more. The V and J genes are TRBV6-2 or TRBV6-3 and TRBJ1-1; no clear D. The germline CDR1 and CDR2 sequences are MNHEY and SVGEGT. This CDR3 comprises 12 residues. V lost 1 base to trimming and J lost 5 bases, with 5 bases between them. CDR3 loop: CASSYLGTEAFF. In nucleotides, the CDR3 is TGTGCCAGCAGTTACTTAGGAACTGAAGCTTTCTTT.

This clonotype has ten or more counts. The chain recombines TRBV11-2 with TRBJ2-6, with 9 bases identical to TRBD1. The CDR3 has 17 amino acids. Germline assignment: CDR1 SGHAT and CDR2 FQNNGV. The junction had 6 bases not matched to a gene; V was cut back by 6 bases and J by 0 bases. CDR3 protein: CASRRSTGGSGANVLTF. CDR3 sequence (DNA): TGTGCCAGCAGACGCTCGACAGGGGGCTCTGGGGCCAACGTCCTGACTTTC. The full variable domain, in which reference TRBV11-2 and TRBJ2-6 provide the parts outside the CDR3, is EAGVAQSPRYKIIEKRQSVAFWCNPISGHATLYWYQQILGQGPKLLIQFQNNGVVDDSQLPKDRFSAERLKGVDSTLKIQPAKLEDSAVYLCASRRSTGGSGANVLTFGAGSRLTVL.

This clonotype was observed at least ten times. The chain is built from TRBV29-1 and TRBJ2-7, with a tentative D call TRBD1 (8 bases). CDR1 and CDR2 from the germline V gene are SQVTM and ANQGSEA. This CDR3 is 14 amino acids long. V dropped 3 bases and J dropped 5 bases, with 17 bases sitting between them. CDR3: CSVEGGDRFDEQYF. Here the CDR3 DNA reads TGCAGCGTTGAGGGGGGGGACAGGTTCGACGAGCAGTACTTC.

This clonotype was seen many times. The CDR3 bases are TGTGCCAGCAGCCCGGACCCCAGCCTCTCTGGAAACACCATATATTTT. Translation: CASSPDPSLSGNTIYF. The chain couples TRBV5-5 to TRBJ1-3; no clear D gene. Germline assignment: CDR1 SGHKS and CDR2 YYEKEE (reference sequence). The CDR3 extends over 16 amino acids. V was clipped by 4 bases and J by 0 bases, with 14 bases between them.

CDR3 in DNA: TGTGCCAGTAGTATTATGGGGAAGGCGAAAGAGACCCAGTACTTC. Translation gives CASSIMGKAKETQYF. The chain links TRBV19 to TRBJ2-5, with D uncertain. The length of the CDR3 is 15 residues. V was shortened by 3 bases and J by 3 bases, with 14 bases between the two germline ends. Germline V gene lookup returns CDR1 LNHDA and CDR2 SQIVND (reference sequence).

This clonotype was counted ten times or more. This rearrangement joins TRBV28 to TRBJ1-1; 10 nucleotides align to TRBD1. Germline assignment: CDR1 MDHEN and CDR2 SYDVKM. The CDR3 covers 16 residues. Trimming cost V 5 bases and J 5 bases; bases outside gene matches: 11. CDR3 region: CASSSYGQGEGTEAFF. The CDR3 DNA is TGTGCCAGCAGTAGCTACGGACAGGGGGAGGGAACTGAAGCTTTCTTT.

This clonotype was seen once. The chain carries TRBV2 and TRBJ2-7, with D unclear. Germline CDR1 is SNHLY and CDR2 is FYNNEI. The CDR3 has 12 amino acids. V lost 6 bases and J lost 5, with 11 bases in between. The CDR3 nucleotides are TGTGCCAGCAGCCCCATTCGCCACGAGCAGTACTTC. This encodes CASSPIRHEQYF.